The clone carrying this TCR beta chain was recorded a few times. This entry belongs to a study of T-cell reconstitution after alpha-beta-depleted transplantation in children. V trimming: 8 bases; J trimming: 7 bases; junction bases outside the gene matches: 7. In germline, CDR1 is MNHNS, CDR2 SASEGT. The CDR3 is 14 amino acids. The authors prepared the TCRbeta library with unique molecular identifiers. Each CDR3 protein is one row after TCRdb ran MiXCR on the PCR reads. The data contain over 550,000 distinct CDR3 sequences, over 9.5% of them singletons. The sequence derives from a human donor who donated a stem cell graft to a child with acute myeloid leukemia. The gene calls are TRBV6-1 and TRBJ1-6; TRBD1 agrees at 8 bases. This sample comprised PBMCs from the stem cell graft donor, obtained from the stem cell graft. The CDR3 sequence is CASGEDRANSPLHF. The CDR3 nucleotides read TGTGCCAGCGGCGAGGACAGGGCAAATTCACCCCTCCACTTT.